This TCR beta chain is from a study of blood T cells in healthy people across ages. About the research overall: About one barcoded beta molecule per two T cells was captured by template switching. General study points: More naive CD4+ cells and higher diversity marked long-lived donors relative to aged donors.

A second about 7 to 11 cycle PCR used barcoded and J-beta primers. TCRdb recomputed calls from the 5' RACE reads with MiXCR, one row per CDR3 protein. The sample shows 1.5 million to 2 million distinct CDR3 sequences, roughly two fifths of them seen only once. CDR3 length: 13 residues. Germline lookup yields CDR1 LGHNA and CDR2 YSLEER. Trimming stripped 4 bases from V and 5 bases from J, with 11 bases between. Donors ranged from roughly 6 to 100 years old and were healthy Caucasians in Russia. On this clonotype itself: Its specificity is unknown.

Sequences were obtained from blood. The sequence was collected from a human donor in good health. The chain is built from TRBV4-3 and TRBJ2-5; tentatively, D is TRBD1 or TRBD2 (5 bases each). This CDR3 reads CASSRGAWETQYF. The CDR3 DNA follows: TGCGCCAGCAGCCGAGGGGCGTGGGAGACCCAGTACTTC.